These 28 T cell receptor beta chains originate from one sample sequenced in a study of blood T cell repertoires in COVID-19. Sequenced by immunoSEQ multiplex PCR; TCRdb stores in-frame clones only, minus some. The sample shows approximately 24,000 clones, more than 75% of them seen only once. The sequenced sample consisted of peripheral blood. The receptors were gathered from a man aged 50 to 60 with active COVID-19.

The DNA for the CDR3 is TGTGCCAGCAGCGGACAGGGGGGCGAAAAACTGTTTTTT. It yields the protein CASSGQGGEKLFF. The rearrangement joins TRBV7-2 to TRBJ1-4; 10 nucleotides line up with TRBD1. Germline lookup yields CDR1 SGHTA and CDR2 FQGNSA. The CDR3 contains 13 residues. V lost 5 bases to trimming and J lost 8 bases; unmatched junction nucleotides: 2.

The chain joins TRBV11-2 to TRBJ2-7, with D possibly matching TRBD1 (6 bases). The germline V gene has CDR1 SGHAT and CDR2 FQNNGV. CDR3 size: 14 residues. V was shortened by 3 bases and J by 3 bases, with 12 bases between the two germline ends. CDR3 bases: TGTGCCAGCAGCTTTACCACAGGGTTCTACGAGCAGTACTTC. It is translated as CASSFTTGFYEQYF.

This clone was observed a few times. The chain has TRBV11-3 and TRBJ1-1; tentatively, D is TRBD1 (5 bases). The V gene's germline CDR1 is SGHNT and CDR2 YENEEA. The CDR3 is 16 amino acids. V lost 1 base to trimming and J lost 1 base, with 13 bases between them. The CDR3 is CASSLAVRVWNTEAFF. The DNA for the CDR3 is TGTGCCAGCAGCTTAGCAGTCAGGGTCTGGAACACTGAAGCTTTCTTT. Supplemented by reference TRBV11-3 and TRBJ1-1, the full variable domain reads EAGVVQSPRYKIIEKKQPVAFWCNPISGHNTLYWYLQNLGQGPELLIRYENEEAVDDSQLPKDRFSAERLKGVDSTLKIQPAELGDSAVYLCASSLAVRVWNTEAFFGQGTRLTVV.

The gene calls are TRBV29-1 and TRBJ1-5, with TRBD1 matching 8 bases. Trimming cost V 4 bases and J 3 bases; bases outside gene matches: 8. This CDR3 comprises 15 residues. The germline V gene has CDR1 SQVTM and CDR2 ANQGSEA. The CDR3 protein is CSVVPAGGFNQPQHF. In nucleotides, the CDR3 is TGCAGCGTTGTCCCGGCAGGGGGCTTCAATCAGCCCCAGCATTTT.

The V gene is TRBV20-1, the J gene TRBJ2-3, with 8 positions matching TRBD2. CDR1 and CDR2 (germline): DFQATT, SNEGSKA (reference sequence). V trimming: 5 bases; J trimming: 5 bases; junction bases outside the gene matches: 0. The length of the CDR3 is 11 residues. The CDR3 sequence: CSALAGDTQYF. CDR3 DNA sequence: TGCAGTGCTCTAGCGGGAGATACGCAGTATTTT.

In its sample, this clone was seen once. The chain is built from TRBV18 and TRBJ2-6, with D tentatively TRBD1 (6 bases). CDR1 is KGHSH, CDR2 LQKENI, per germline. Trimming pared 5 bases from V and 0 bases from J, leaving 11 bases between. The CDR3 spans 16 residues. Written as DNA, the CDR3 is TGTGCCAGCTCAGCCAGGGGAATCTCTGGGGCCAACGTCCTGACTTTC. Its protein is CASSARGISGANVLTF. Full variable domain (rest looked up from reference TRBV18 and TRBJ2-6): NAGVMQNPRHLVRRRGQEARLRCSPMKGHSHVYWYRQLPEEGLKFMVYLQKENIIDESGMPKERFSAEFPKEGPSILRIQQVVRGDSAAYFCASSARGISGANVLTFGAGSRLTVL.

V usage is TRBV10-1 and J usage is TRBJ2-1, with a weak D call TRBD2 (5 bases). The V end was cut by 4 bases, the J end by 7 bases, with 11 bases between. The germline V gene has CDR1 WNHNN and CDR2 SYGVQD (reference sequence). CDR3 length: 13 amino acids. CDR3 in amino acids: CASSAPSLNEQFF. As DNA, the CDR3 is TGCGCCAGCAGTGCTCCTAGCTTAAATGAGCAGTTCTTC.

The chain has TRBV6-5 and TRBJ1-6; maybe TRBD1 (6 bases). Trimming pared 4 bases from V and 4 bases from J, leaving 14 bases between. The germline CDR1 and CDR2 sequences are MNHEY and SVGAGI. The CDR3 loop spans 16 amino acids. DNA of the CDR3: TGTGCCAGCAGTTCCGGGGGGAGGGGGTATAATTCACCCCTCCACTTT. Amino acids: CASSSGGRGYNSPLHF.

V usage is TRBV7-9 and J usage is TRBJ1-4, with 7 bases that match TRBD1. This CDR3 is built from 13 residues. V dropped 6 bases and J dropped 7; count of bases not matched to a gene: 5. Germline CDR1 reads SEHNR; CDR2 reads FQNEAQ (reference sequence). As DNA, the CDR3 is TGTGCCAGCAGTCGGGACAGCTTTGAAAAACTGTTTTTT. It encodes CASSRDSFEKLFF.

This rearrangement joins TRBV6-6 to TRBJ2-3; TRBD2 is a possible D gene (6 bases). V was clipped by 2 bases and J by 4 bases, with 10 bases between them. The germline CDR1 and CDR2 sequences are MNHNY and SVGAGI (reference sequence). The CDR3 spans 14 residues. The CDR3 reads CASSYGGIPDTQYF. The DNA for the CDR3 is TGTGCCAGCAGTTACGGGGGGATCCCAGATACGCAGTATTTT.

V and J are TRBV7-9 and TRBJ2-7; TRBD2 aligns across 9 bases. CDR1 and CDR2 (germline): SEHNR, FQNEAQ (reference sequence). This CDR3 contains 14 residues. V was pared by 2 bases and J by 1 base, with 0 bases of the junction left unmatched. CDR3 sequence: CASSLLAGSYEQYF. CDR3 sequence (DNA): TGTGCCAGCAGCTTACTAGCGGGGTCCTACGAGCAGTACTTC.

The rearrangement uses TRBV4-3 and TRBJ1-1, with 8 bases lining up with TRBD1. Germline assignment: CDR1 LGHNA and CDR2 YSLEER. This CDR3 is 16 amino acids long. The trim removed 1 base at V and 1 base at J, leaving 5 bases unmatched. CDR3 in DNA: TGCGCCAGCAGCCAAGGGAGACAGGGGACGAACACTGAAGCTTTCTTT. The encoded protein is CASSQGRQGTNTEAFF.

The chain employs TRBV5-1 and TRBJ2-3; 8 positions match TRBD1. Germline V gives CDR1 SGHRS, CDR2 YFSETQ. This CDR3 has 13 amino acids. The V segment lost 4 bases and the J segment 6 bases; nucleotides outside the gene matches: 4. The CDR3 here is CASSRTGSDTQYF. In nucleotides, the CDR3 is TGCGCCAGCAGCAGGACAGGGTCCGATACGCAGTATTTT.

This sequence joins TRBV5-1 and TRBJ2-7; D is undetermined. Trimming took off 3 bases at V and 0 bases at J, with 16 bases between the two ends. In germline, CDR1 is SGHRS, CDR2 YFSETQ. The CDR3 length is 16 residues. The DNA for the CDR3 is TGCGCCAGCAGCTCTGATGGTAGTGCAATCTCCTACGAGCAGTACTTC. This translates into CASSSDGSAISYEQYF.

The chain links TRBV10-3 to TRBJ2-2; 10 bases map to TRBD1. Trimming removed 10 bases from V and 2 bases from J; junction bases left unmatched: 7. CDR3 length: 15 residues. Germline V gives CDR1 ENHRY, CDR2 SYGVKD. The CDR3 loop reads CASPRDRGNTGELFF. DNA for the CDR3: TGTGCCAGTCCCCGGGACAGGGGTAACACCGGGGAGCTGTTTTTT.

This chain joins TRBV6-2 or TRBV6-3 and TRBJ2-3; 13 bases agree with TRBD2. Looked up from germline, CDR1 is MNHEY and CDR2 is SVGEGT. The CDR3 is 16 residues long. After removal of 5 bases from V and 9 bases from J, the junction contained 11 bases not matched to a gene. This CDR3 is CASSTGLAGEWGTQYF. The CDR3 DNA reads TGTGCCAGCAGTACCGGACTAGCGGGGGAGTGGGGAACGCAGTATTTT.

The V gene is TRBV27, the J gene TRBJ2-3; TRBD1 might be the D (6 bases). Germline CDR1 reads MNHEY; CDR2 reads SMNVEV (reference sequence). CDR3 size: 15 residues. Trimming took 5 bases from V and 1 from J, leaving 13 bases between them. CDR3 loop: CASSQGFYGTDTQYF. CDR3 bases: TGTGCCAGCAGTCAGGGGTTCTATGGCACAGATACGCAGTATTTT.

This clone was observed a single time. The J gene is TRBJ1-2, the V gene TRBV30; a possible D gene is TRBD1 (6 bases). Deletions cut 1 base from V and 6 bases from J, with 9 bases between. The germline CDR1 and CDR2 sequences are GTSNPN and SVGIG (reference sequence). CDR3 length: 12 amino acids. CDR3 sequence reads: CAWSDREDGYTF. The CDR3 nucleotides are TGTGCCTGGAGTGACAGGGAAGATGGCTACACCTTC.

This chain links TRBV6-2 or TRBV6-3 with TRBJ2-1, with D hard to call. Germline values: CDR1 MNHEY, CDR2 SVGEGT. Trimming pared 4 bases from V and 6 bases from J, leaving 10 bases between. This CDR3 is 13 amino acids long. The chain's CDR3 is CASSWVPGNEQFF. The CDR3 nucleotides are TGTGCCAGCAGTTGGGTTCCGGGCAATGAGCAGTTCTTC.

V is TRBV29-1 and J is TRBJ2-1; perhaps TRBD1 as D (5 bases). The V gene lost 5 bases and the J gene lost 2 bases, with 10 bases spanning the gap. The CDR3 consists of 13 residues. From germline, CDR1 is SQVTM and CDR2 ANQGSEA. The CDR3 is CSVSWGTYNEQFF. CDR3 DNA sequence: TGCAGCGTTTCTTGGGGCACCTACAATGAGCAGTTCTTC.

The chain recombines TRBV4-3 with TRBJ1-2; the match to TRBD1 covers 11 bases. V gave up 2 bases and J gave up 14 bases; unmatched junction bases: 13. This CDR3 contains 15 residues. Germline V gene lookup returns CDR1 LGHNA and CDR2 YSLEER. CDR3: CASSQQDRDRGGRTF. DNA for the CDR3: TGCGCCAGCAGCCAACAAGACCGGGACAGGGGGGGAAGGACCTTC.

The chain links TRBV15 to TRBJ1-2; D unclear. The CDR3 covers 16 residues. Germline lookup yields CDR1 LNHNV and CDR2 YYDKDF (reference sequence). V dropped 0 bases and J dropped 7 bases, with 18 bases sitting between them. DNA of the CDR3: TGTGCCACCAGCAGAGAAAGGAGGGTCCAAGGCGGTGGCTACACCTTC. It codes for CATSRERRVQGGGYTF.

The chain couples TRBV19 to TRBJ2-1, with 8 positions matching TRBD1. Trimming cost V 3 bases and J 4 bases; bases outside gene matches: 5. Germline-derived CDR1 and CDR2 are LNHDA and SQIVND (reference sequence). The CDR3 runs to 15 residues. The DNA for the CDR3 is TGTGCCAGTAGTATTGGGGACAGGAGGTACAATGAGCAGTTCTTC. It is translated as CASSIGDRRYNEQFF.

The CDR3 region is CASSFPRSPTGELFF. The DNA for the CDR3 is TGTGCCAGCAGCTTTCCGCGGTCGCCCACCGGGGAGCTGTTTTTT. The chain links TRBV5-5 to TRBJ2-2, with no clear D. V lost 2 bases, J lost 4 bases, and 12 bases lay in between. The germline gives CDR1 SGHKS, CDR2 YYEKEE (reference sequence). CDR3 length equals 15 residues.

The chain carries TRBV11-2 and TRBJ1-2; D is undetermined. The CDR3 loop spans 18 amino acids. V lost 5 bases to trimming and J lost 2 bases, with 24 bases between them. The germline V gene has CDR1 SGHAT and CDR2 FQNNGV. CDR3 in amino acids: CASSLLKHWKIINYGYTF. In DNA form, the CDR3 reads TGTGCCAGCAGCCTACTAAAACACTGGAAGATAATAAACTATGGCTACACCTTC.

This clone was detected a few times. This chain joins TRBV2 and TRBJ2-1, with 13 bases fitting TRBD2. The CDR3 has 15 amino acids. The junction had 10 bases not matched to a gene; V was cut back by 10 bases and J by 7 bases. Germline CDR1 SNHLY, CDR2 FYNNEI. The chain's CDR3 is CATGAPGLAGNEQFF. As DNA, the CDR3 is TGTGCCACTGGGGCCCCGGGACTAGCGGGAAATGAGCAGTTCTTC.

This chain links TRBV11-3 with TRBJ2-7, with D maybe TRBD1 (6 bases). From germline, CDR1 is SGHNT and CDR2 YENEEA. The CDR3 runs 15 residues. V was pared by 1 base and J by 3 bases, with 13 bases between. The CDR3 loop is CASSLAAGAGYEQYV. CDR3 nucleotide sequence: TGTGCCAGCAGCTTAGCGGCAGGGGCCGGCTACGAGCAGTACGTC.

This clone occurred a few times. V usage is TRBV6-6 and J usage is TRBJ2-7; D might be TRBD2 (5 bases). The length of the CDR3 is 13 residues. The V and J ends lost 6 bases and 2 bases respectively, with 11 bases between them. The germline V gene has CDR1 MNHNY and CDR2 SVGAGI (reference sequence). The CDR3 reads CASSPEGPYEQYV. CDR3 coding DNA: TGTGCCAGCAGCCCAGAGGGCCCCTACGAGCAGTACGTC.